This note documents a single TCR beta chain sequence. Its antigen specificity is not known. No per-base quality is available; no much larger clone lies one base away. This record comes from a study of cytomegalovirus exposure and HLA in healthy donors (dated by TCRdb to about 2017). Background on the whole study: In an earlier analysis of approximately 640 of the donors, 250 to 350 Gb of sequence data and 95 million to 130 million unique TCR beta sequences from 180 million or so T cells were reported. About 310 gigabases of sequencing data and tens of millions of unique TCR sequences were included in an early release covering several hundred HLA-typed donors. Among the 398 genotyped donors, more than 70% belonged to the genetic ancestry cluster associated with self-reported Caucasian donors. The study aimed to test whether cataloging public T cell receptors could reveal signatures of past pathogen exposure. Using immunosequencing, the study profiled T cell repertoires from about 620 subjects and related those repertoires to cytomegalovirus serostatus. Besides the first cohort of around 670 subjects, a separate validation cohort made up of 120 different subjects was used. To predict cytomegalovirus infection status, the study brought together high-throughput TCR immunosequencing, statistical association of individual TCRs with disease status, and machine learning. A later analysis re-examined previously published TCR beta repertoires from more than 550 donors and added high-resolution HLA genotyping to investigate patterns of TCR occurrence. The later analysis used no new phenotypic data to find candidate immune exposures, relying instead on TCR beta sequences and their occurrence across donors. To decide whether each TCR beta V gene segment behaved as functional or pseudogenic, an earlier analysis of fewer than 750 of the donors relied on high-throughput TCR beta sequencing. Donor age, sex, ethnicity and CMV serostatus were compiled alongside the repertoire data. A later genetic analysis used genome-wide SNP genotypes for 398 of the 666 donors, treating that subset as a discovery cohort. Every repertoire in the discovery cohort had been generated on one and the same sequencing platform. HLA typing included class I and class II loci at four-digit resolution. Typing coverage differed by locus: A, B, C, DRB1 and DQB1 were typed in roughly 629-630 donors, DQA1 in about 560, DPA1 in 600 to 610, and DPB1 in 472. A handful of DR-DQ haplotypes were treated as single units for association and clustering because of strong linkage in the cohort. Among about 390 genotyped donors of the cohort, an average of around 240,000 unique TCR beta nucleotide sequences were sequenced per donor, roughly a sixth of them non-productive.

Libraries were built with the immunoSEQ multiplex PCR assay. A mixture of 60 forward primers for TCR Vbeta segments and 13 reverse primers for TCR Jbeta segments was used in the multiplex PCR. The CDR3 region of rearranged TCR beta genes was amplified from genomic DNA by a multiplex PCR assay. The amplified TCR beta libraries were sequenced on the Illumina HiSeq System as 87-base-pair reads. In the paper's pipeline: A later analysis tallied roughly 76 million unique TCR beta chains across the 650 to 750 repertoires, and approximately 12 million of those chains were shared by two or more donors. Raw reads were error-corrected and collapsed into unique sequences by a nearest-neighbor algorithm in which closely related sequences were merged to remove PCR and sequencing errors. CDR3 sequences were aligned to IMGT reference sequences to assign V, D and J gene segments. For a sequence to be retained, at least a six-nucleotide match to both a V gene segment and a J gene segment was required. Rearrangements were classified as productive when the CDR3 lacked stop codons and remained in frame with V and J, and all other rearrangements were classified as non-productive. Following IMGT convention, CDR3 was defined as the stretch from the second conserved V-encoded cysteine up to the conserved J-encoded phenylalanine. The earlier analysis of about 530 of the donors excluded any sequence lacking an unambiguous match to a single V gene segment. An earlier analysis of a few hundred of the donors classified V segments as functional when productive rearrangements were above 56.7% and as segregating when the standard deviation between donors was above 5%. A statistical classification framework was built to diagnose cytomegalovirus status from the catalog of TCR beta chain sequences. In a later analysis, TCR nucleotide sequences were compared against IMGT/GENE-DB human TR gene sequences so that V and J genes could be assigned. A later analysis assigned CDR3 sequences and most-parsimonious VDJ recombination scenarios with the TCRdist pipeline. In a later analysis, each TCR beta chain was defined by its CDR3 amino acid sequence together with its V-gene family, and reads without a unique V-gene family were excluded. A later analysis removed several hundred highly shared, low-generation-probability nucleotide sequences to deal with suspected cross-contamination and a sequencing artifact. A later analysis calculated a clonal expansion index for each public chain from normalized within-repertoire ranks of inferred template counts. In a later analysis, generation probabilities were computed using a VDJ recombination model fitted to out-of-frame rearrangements, and the results were checked against IGoR. A later analysis scored TCR-TCR, TCR-HLA and TCR-CMV co-occurrence with hypergeometric tests, applying a repertoire-size bias correction to TCR pairs. In a later analysis, false discovery rates were estimated by permuting HLA or CMV assignments 20 times. In a later analysis, co-occurring TCRs were grouped using DBSCAN, and TCRdist sequence similarity was added for clustering within HLA-allele-positive subsets. Repertoires with fewer than 30,000 or more than 120,000 public chains were left out of co-occurrence clustering, as were about 5 repertoires with anomalous nucleotide sharing. TCRdb re-hosts the immuneACCESS table, in-frame sequences only. Its copies lack some clones; in the studies checked, an unresolved V gene accounts for under half of them, and the cause for the rest is not known. V, J and clone size were drawn from that table, and D and trimming were deduced from the DNA. The sample table contains 100,000 to 150,000 clones; only one count was recorded for about 80% of them. The ten most abundant clones make up roughly 9.6% of the sample.

The germline V gene encodes CDR1 SGHRS and CDR2 YFSETQ. Measured from the cysteine to the phenylalanine, the CDR3 is 15 residues long. CDR3 DNA is the only sequence kept; it has 45 bases, read in frame from the first base. V is clipped by 4 bases and J by 0 bases, and the sequence between their germline boundaries is 10 bases long. General findings and caveats noted by the study authors: According to the authors, the approach could potentially be generalized to other disease states and immunological phenotypes. In a later analysis, HLA-associated TCR beta chains showed more clonal expansion and lower generation probabilities than non-associated chains that were equally common. Several of the top co-occurrence clusters appeared to be linked to parvovirus B19, influenza, CMV and Epstein-Barr virus, according to a later analysis. A further reported finding was that TCR beta sequences accurately predicted the HLA-A and HLA-B alleles for most subjects in the first cohort. The earlier analysis of some 540 of the donors excluded 15 to 20 rarely observed V segments, including chromosome 9 orphons, because counts were too low. Three of the identified cytomegalovirus-associated TCR beta chains were confirmed in vitro to be specific for cytomegalovirus antigens. Correlated functional status among segregating V segments might be attributable to linkage disequilibrium, but an unknown experimental factor could not be ruled out. A later analysis found that most CMV-associated TCR beta chains appeared HLA-restricted, with HLA associations seemingly driven largely by CMV exposure. The classifier was reported to diagnose cytomegalovirus status with high specificity and sensitivity in both the original cohort and the validation cohort. An earlier analysis of 450 to 750 of the donors showed that most TCR beta V segments appeared in productive rearrangements either about 87% or about 30% of the time, which broadly matched IMGT annotations. Assigning TCR associations to individual alleles was difficult when HLA alleles, especially DR and DQ, strongly co-occurred. Some IMGT-functional V segments, including TRBV6-2 and TRBV6-3, could not be told apart with the 87-base-pair reads, so those segments were excluded. Sequencing depth was assumed to be roughly uniform across donors in the presence/absence analyses, though that assumption may not hold. Specific HLA alleles were associated with about 17,000 TCR beta sequences at a false discovery rate of 0.05 in a later analysis. In a later analysis, the rate of TCR association differed among HLA loci, with DRB1 alleles having the most associated TCRs and HLA-C alleles having the fewest. The study listed approximately 150 TCR beta chains as associated with cytomegalovirus. The only immune exposure information available for the cohort was CMV serostatus. Only TCR beta chains were sequenced in this cohort, and the absence of alpha or paired-chain data limited detectable features. A later genetic analysis associated a missense DCLRE1C variant with V-gene and J-gene trimming of TCR beta chains, and an independent cohort replicated the association. A cluster of highly shared sequence variants was judged likely to be a technical artifact of the sequencing pipeline. HLA typing was unavailable for some donors at each locus, so association tests used only the typed subset. Most TCR sequences were seen in very few donors, while some public TCRs were found in many individuals. Compared with the roughly 720-donor mean, donors in an Asian-associated ancestry cluster had fewer N-insertions in productive TCRs, according to a later genetic analysis.

The cohort consisted of 666 healthy bone marrow donors. At the time of sampling, every cohort member was nominally healthy, though immune exposures that went unrecorded were likely present. The donor tested CMV seropositive and was one of the 289 seropositive cohort members. A peripheral blood sample was provided by each donor, and peripheral blood mononuclear cells were used for TCR beta sequencing. Genomic DNA extraction from the blood cell samples was performed with the Qiagen DNeasy Blood Extraction Kit. Sample: PBMCs. The TCR comes from a man younger than 40 in good health and CMV-seropositive. The sequence links TRBV5-1 to TRBJ1-4; 5 matching bases give a weak D call of TRBD1. In nucleotides, the sequence is TGCGCCAGCAGCCGGCGGGGGGCAACTAATGAAAAACTGTTTTTT. This translates into CASSRRGATNEKLFF. The entire variable domain, with the stretches around the CDR3 drawn from the reference TRBV5-1 and TRBJ1-4 proteins, is KAGVTQTPRYLIKTRGQQVTLSCSPISGHRSVSWYQQTPGQGLQFLFEYFSETQRNKGNFPGRFSGRQFSNSRSEMNVSTLELGDSALYLCASSRRGATNEKLFFGSGTQLSVL.